Sequencing of this T cell receptor beta chain was carried out in a study of blood T cell repertoires in COVID-19. Background on the study: Material from acute and convalescent COVID-19 was sourced from the United States, Italy and Spain. The analysed material was cDNA or gDNA that came from T cells, B-cell-depleted T cells, or PBMCs.

Germline CDR1 SGHVS, CDR2 FQNEAQ. The CDR3 consists of 15 residues. Trimming removed 5 bases from V and 8 bases from J; junction bases left unmatched: 14. Original processing methods: For nucleated cells, counts were estimated from reference gene primer amplification. Assay: immunoSEQ multiplex PCR; the TCRdb copy retains only in-frame clones and omits some. From that table come the V and J calls and clone size; the DNA was used to work out D and trimming. The top ten hold under 5.5% of the sample, which has around 100,000 clones, around 88% seen once. The sample was peripheral blood. The source is a human donor in a cohort sampled during active COVID-19. The genes are TRBV7-8 and TRBJ1-2, with 7 bases matching TRBD1. CDR3 sequence (DNA): TGTGCCAGCAGCGGAACGACAGGGCCGGCTGGGGGCTACACCTTC. Protein product: CASSGTTGPAGGYTF.